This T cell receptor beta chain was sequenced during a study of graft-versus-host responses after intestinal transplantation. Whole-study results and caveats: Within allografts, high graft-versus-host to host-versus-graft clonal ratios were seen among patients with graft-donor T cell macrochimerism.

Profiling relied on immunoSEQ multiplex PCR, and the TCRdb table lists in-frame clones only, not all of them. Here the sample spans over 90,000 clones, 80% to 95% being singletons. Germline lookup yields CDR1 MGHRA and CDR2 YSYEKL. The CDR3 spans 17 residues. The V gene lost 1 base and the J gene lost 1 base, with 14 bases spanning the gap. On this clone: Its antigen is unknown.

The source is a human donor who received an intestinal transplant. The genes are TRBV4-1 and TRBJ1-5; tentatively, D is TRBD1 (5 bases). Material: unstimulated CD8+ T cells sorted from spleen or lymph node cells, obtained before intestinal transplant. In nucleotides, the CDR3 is TGCGCCAGCAGCCAAGTTAGTGGGGGGTTGAGCAATCAGCCCCAGCATTTT. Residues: CASSQVSGGLSNQPQHF.